This T cell receptor beta chain appears in the sequencing data of a study of molecular identifiers for immune sequencing clone quantification. General study points: It was shown that clones above 20 RNA copies held over 98% of effector molecules, but under 1% in naive cells. Jurkat TCR RNA spiked in from one cell (amid about 1 million naive cells) was reportedly detectable.

Trimming took 1 base from V and 4 from J, leaving 15 bases between them. The germline V gene has CDR1 LNHNV and CDR2 YYDKDF (reference sequence). There are 16 residues in the CDR3. MiXCR, run by TCRdb on the PCR reads, gives a single entry per CDR3 protein. Found here are roughly 40,000 distinct CDR3 sequences, around 20% of them singletons; the top ten hold about 6.6%. Naive CD8 T cells, phenotype CD8+CD4-CCR7+CD45RA+, were sorted. This clonotype was found many times. The antigen remains undetermined. J is TRBJ2-3 and V is TRBV15; D is possibly TRBD1 (6 bases). Source material: naive CD8+ T cells from blood, with Jurkat cell RNA spiked in. Subset reported: FACS-sorted CD8+CD4-CCR7+CD45RA+ naive T cells. The sequence was obtained from a human donor in good health. Some libraries in this study had Jurkat cell RNA spiked in. The DNA for the CDR3 is TGTGCCACCAGCAGAGCCGATCGGGACATACCAGATACGCAGTATTTT. Its protein is CATSRADRDIPDTQYF.